Described below is a single TCR beta chain sequence and its context. Using immunoSEQ multiplex PCR, the repertoire was profiled, and TCRdb retains in-frame clones only, with some absent. The table includes a few hundred thousand clones, roughly four fifths detected once. The sample belongs to a study of blood T cell repertoires in COVID-19. Study-wide context: Sources were T cells, B-cell-depleted T cells, or PBMCs; the material itself was cDNA or gDNA.

V was trimmed by 7 bases and J by 10 bases, leaving 11 bases between them. Germline CDR1 reads MNHEY; CDR2 reads SVGAGI. The CDR3 loop spans 12 amino acids. The receptor's source is a human donor with acute or convalescent COVID-19. The donor label of this sample is uncertain. The sequenced sample consisted of peripheral blood. This chain uses TRBV6-5 with TRBJ1-6; D remains ambiguous. CDR3 loop: CASTKPPSPLHF. The DNA for the CDR3 is TGTGCCAGCACTAAGCCCCCCTCACCCCTCCACTTT.